The next 23 T cell receptor beta chains were all read from a single sample in a study of blood T cell repertoires in COVID-19. The data were produced by immunoSEQ multiplex PCR, yet TCRdb's version contains in-frame clones alone and is incomplete. Of around 100,000 clones in the sample, approximately 89% are singletons; the top ten hold about 9.9%. What was sequenced was peripheral blood. These receptors all stem from a young woman with acute or convalescent COVID-19.

V usage is TRBV5-1 and J usage is TRBJ1-2; D gene ambiguous. Germline lookup yields CDR1 SGHRS and CDR2 YFSETQ. V lost 8 bases and J lost 8, with 22 bases in between. The CDR3 extends over 14 amino acids. CDR3 protein: CASLRDGTGDGYTF. In DNA form, the CDR3 reads TGCGCCAGTCTGCGGGATGGAACCGGAGACGGCTACACCTTC.

The rearrangement uses TRBV1 and TRBJ2-1; the table gives TRBD2 as D, unverified against the DNA. TRBV1 counts as a pseudogene. The CDR3 consists of 17 residues. The CDR3 sequence: CTSSQEPTSGGYNEQFF. CDR3 coding DNA: TGCACCAGCAGCCAAGAACCCACTAGCGGGGGCTACAATGAGCAGTTCTTC.

The CDR3 nucleotides are TGTGCCAGCAGTGGCCGGGACAGACGCACCGGGGAGCTGTTTTTT. Translated: CASSGRDRRTGELFF. The chain joins TRBV25-1 to TRBJ2-2; the match to TRBD1 covers 7 bases. Germline CDR1 MGHDK, CDR2 SYGVNS. V dropped 4 bases and J dropped 4; count of bases not matched to a gene: 6. CDR3 length equals 15 residues. The entire variable domain, with the rest obtained from reference TRBV25-1 and TRBJ2-2, is as follows: EADIYQTPRYLVIGTGKKITLECSQTMGHDKMYWYQQDPGMELHLIHYSYGVNSTEKGDLSSESTVSRIRTEHFPLTLESARPSHTSQYLCASSGRDRRTGELFFGEGSRLTVL.

This clone was found once. V and J are TRBV9 and TRBJ2-6, with a possible D match to TRBD1 (5 bases). The CDR3 is 16 residues long. Germline CDR1 reads SGDLS; CDR2 reads YYNGEE. V gave up 2 bases and J gave up 2 bases, with 11 bases separating them. CDR3 in DNA: TGTGCCAGCAGCGTGTCCAGGGAAACTGGGGCCAACGTCCTGACTTTC. This codes for CASSVSRETGANVLTF.

The rearrangement uses TRBV18 and TRBJ1-6; unclear D gene. V was pared by 1 base and J by 7 bases, with 11 bases between. Germline CDR1 reads KGHSH; CDR2 reads LQKENI. This CDR3 has 15 amino acids. CDR3 nucleotides: TGTGCCAGCTCACCACGGCGGTACCTGAATTCACCCCTCCACTTT. It encodes CASSPRRYLNSPLHF.

This chain joins TRBV4-2 and TRBJ2-2; the match to TRBD2 covers 7 bases. CDR1 is LGHNA and CDR2 is YNFKEQ in the germline V gene. The V segment lost 9 bases and the J segment 6 bases; nucleotides outside the gene matches: 10. The CDR3 covers 14 residues. This CDR3 is CASGGTRGSGELFF. In DNA form, the CDR3 reads TGTGCCAGTGGAGGAACGCGGGGGTCCGGGGAGCTGTTTTTT.

The V call is TRBV7-9, the J call TRBJ2-2; possibly TRBD2 for D (5 bases). This CDR3 has 13 residues. CDR1 is SEHNR and CDR2 is FQNEAQ in the germline V gene (reference sequence). V gave up 6 bases and J gave up 3 bases, with 8 bases separating them. The CDR3 region has the DNA TGTGCCAGCAGTTCGCGGGACACCGGGGAGCTGTTTTTT. It specifies CASSSRDTGELFF.

The chain employs TRBV5-1 and TRBJ2-3; 8 bases map to TRBD2. Looked up from germline, CDR1 is SGHRS and CDR2 is YFSETQ. V gave up 8 bases and J gave up 11 bases; unmatched junction bases: 16. The CDR3 consists of 14 residues. The CDR3 nucleotides are TGCGCCAGTGTTAGCGGGGATCCCTCCTTCTTGCAGTATTTT. Encoded protein: CASVSGDPSFLQYF.

This chain connects TRBV28 to TRBJ1-2; D is unresolved. Germline CDR1 MDHEN, CDR2 SYDVKM. The CDR3 has 13 residues. Deletions cut 3 bases from V and 5 bases from J, with 10 bases between. CDR3 region: CASSLPESYGYTF. CDR3 bases: TGTGCCAGCAGTTTGCCAGAAAGTTATGGCTACACCTTC.

The chain has TRBV5-1 and TRBJ2-1, with a possible D match to TRBD2 (5 bases). CDR1 and CDR2 from the germline V gene are SGHRS and YFSETQ. The CDR3 sequence is 12 residues long. Trimming stripped 1 base from V and 9 bases from J, with 8 bases between. The CDR3 loop is CASSLKGVEQFF. As DNA, the CDR3 is TGCGCCAGCAGCTTGAAGGGAGTTGAGCAGTTCTTC.

The chain combines TRBV9 with TRBJ2-3, with 8 bases lining up with TRBD1. Looked up from germline, CDR1 is SGDLS and CDR2 is YYNGEE. The CDR3 consists of 15 residues. V lost 4 bases and J lost 2; bases outside the gene matches: 6. The CDR3 sequence is CASSLTGVVTDTQYF. As DNA, the CDR3 is TGTGCCAGCAGCTTGACAGGGGTCGTCACAGATACGCAGTATTTT.

This chain joins TRBV9 and TRBJ1-2; tentative D call: TRBD1 (6 bases). There are 14 residues in the CDR3. Trimming pared 3 bases from V and 4 bases from J, leaving 13 bases between. Germline lookup yields CDR1 SGDLS and CDR2 YYNGEE. The CDR3 nucleotides are TGTGCCAGCAGCGGAGGGGGTATGGGCTATGGCTACACCTTC. Its translation: CASSGGGMGYGYTF.

The chain recombines TRBV10-3 with TRBJ2-5; maybe TRBD1 (5 bases). CDR3 length equals 16 residues. Trimming took off 0 bases at V and 7 bases at J, with 18 bases between the two ends. Looked up from germline, CDR1 is ENHRY and CDR2 is SYGVKD. The CDR3 DNA reads TGTGCCATCAGTGAGTCGATGGGGCCGCAAGTGTGGACCCAGTACTTC. It specifies CAISESMGPQVWTQYF.

The rearrangement uses TRBV6-6 and TRBJ2-4, with 9 nucleotides matching TRBD2. The CDR3 is 15 amino acids. The J segment lost 5 bases and the V segment lost 5 bases, leaving 7 bases of the junction unmatched. Germline CDR1 reads MNHNY; CDR2 reads SVGAGI (reference sequence). The CDR3 DNA is TGTGCCAGCAGTCGAATAGCGGGGGCCGAAAACATTCAGTACTTC. It codes for CASSRIAGAENIQYF.

This chain connects TRBV4-1 to TRBJ1-1; D not resolved. The V end was cut by 4 bases, the J end by 0 bases, with 18 bases between. Per the germline V gene, CDR1 is MGHRA and CDR2 is YSYEKL. The length of the CDR3 is 17 residues. The CDR3 nucleotides are TGCGCCAGCAGCCCGCTGGGAGTGGGAGACCTGAACACTGAAGCTTTCTTT. Its protein product is CASSPLGVGDLNTEAFF.

The gene calls are TRBV4-1 and TRBJ1-1; 7 bases are a match to TRBD1. V lost 6 bases and J lost 3; bases outside the gene matches: 16. The CDR3 length is 17 residues. The germline V gene encodes CDR1 MGHRA and CDR2 YSYEKL. The CDR3 DNA reads as TGCGCCAGCAGAGTGGCAGGGGGGCGGGGAGGAGACACTGAAGCTTTCTTT. This codes for CASRVAGGRGGDTEAFF.

The chain couples TRBV5-4 to TRBJ2-7, with D tentatively TRBD1 (6 bases). Per germline, CDR1 SGHNT and CDR2 YYREEE (reference sequence). CDR3 size: 16 residues. V was pared by 4 bases and J by 0 bases, with 17 bases between. The CDR3, as DNA: TGTGCCAGCAGCCCCCCTCGACAGGAAACCTCCTACGAGCAGTACTTC. Amino acid sequence: CASSPPRQETSYEQYF.

The chain combines TRBV20-1 with TRBJ2-7; D remains ambiguous. The CDR3 covers 12 residues. Germline V gives CDR1 DFQATT, CDR2 SNEGSKA (reference sequence). V was pared by 3 bases and J by 3 bases, with 9 bases between. The CDR3 DNA sequence: TGCAGTGCTAGTGTTACGGGCTACGAGCAGTACTTC. Its translation is CSASVTGYEQYF.

The chain recombines TRBV27 with TRBJ1-1, with D maybe TRBD1 (6 bases). CDR3 size: 14 residues. V lost 2 bases, J lost 3 bases, and 10 bases lay in between. Germline V lookup: CDR1 MNHEY, CDR2 SMNVEV (reference sequence). The CDR3 DNA follows: TGTGCCAGCAGTTTAACAGGGTGGGACACTGAAGCTTTCTTT. Translation: CASSLTGWDTEAFF.

The CDR3 coding sequence is TGTGCCAGCAGCGTTACCCCTACCTCTGGGGCCAACGTCCTGACTTTC. Translation: CASSVTPTSGANVLTF. The chain couples TRBV9 to TRBJ2-6; D ambiguous. CDR3 size: 16 residues. V was clipped by 2 bases and J by 0 bases, with 9 bases between them. Germline V CDR1 and CDR2: SGDLS, YYNGEE.

Here the CDR3 reads CATSVQDPGGELFF. The CDR3 nucleotides read TGTGCCACCAGTGTACAGGACCCGGGCGGGGAGCTGTTTTTT. The rearrangement joins TRBV24-1 to TRBJ2-2, with a weak D call TRBD1 (5 bases). CDR1 KGHDR and CDR2 SFDVKD come from the germline V gene. This CDR3 is built from 14 residues. V was cut by 5 bases and J by 7 bases, with 13 bases left in between.

This clone was picked up one time. This may stem from a read error, because a much larger clone lies one nucleotide away. This chain connects TRBV5-5 to TRBJ2-7, with unresolved D. Germline-derived CDR1 and CDR2 are SGHKS and YYEKEE (reference sequence). CDR3 length equals 14 residues. V was pared by 0 bases and J by 0 bases, with 7 bases between. This CDR3 is CASSLERSSYEQYF. The CDR3 nucleotides are TGTGCCAGCAGCTTGGAAAGGAGCTCCTACGAGCAGTACTTC.

The chain is built from TRBV9 and TRBJ1-2; D may be TRBD1 (5 bases). The CDR3 totals 15 residues. Trimming took 4 bases from V and 1 from J, leaving 14 bases between them. Germline V gives CDR1 SGDLS, CDR2 YYNGEE. The CDR3 loop is CASSLGSQGNYGYTF. The CDR3 nucleotides are TGTGCCAGCAGCCTCGGAAGCCAGGGTAACTATGGCTACACCTTC.